A few counts support the clone carrying this TCR beta chain. The antigen is undetermined. Purity of each sorted population was above 98%. This sample is part of a study of beta chain features in type 1 diabetes. Overall study findings and caveats: For Type 1 diabetes patients, all four CD4+ subsets carried TCRB CDR3s that were moderately but significantly shorter. Relative to healthy donors, patients appeared to have naive, central memory and Treg TCRB repertoires that were more similar.

Investigators reverse transcribed all isolated RNA, so they sequenced expressed TCRB transcripts. The assay was immunoSEQ multiplex PCR, and TCRdb's table has in-frame clones only and misses some. The data show over 200,000 clones, approximately 10% seen once. Germline V gene lookup returns CDR1 SQVTM and CDR2 ANQGSEA. The CDR3 has 14 residues. Trimming shortened V by 4 bases and J by 0 bases, and 10 bases separated the two germline ends. This receptor was taken from a man younger than 45 with type 1 diabetes. The chain employs TRBV29-1 and TRBJ2-1; D is perhaps TRBD1 (5 bases). Input material: naive CD4+ T cells from blood. CDR3 residues: CSVGNRSSYNEQFF. CDR3 nucleotide sequence: TGCAGCGTTGGGAACAGGAGCTCCTACAATGAGCAGTTCTTC.